This T cell receptor (beta chain) was profiled in a study of blood T cell repertoires in COVID-19. With 7 bases clipped from V and 0 bases from J, the junction kept 3 bases outside the gene matches. Germline values: CDR1 LNHDA, CDR2 SQIVND (reference sequence). This CDR3 spans 15 amino acids. Sequencing was performed with immunoSEQ multiplex PCR; in TCRdb, only in-frame clones are kept and a portion is missing. Of hundreds of thousands of clones in the sample, roughly 80% were seen once. The gene calls are TRBV19 and TRBJ2-2; 9 positions match TRBD2. The receptor comes from a man under 40 with active or convalescent COVID-19. The sequenced sample was peripheral blood. The CDR3 nucleotides are TGTGCCAGTAAGGGACTAGCCGCGAACACCGGGGAGCTGTTTTTT. Its translation: CASKGLAANTGELFF.